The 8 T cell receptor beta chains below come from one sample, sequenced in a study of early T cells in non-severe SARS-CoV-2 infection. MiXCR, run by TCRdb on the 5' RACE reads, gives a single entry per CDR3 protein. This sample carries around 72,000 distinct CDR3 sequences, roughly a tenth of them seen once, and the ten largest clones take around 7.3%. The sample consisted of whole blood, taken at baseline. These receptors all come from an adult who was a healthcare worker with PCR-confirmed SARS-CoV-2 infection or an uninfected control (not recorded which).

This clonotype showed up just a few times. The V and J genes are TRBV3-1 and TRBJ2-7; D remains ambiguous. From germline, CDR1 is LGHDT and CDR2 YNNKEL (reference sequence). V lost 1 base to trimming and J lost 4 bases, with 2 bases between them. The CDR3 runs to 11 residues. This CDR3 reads CASSQVYEQYF. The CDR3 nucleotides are TGTGCCAGCAGCCAAGTTTACGAGCAGTACTTC.

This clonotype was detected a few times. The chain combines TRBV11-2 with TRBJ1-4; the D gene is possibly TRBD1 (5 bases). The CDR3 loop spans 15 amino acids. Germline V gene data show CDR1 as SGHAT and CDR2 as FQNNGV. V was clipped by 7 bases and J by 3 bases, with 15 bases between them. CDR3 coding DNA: TGTGCCAGCACCCTGGGACGCGGTCCTAATGAAAAACTGTTTTTT. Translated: CASTLGRGPNEKLFF.

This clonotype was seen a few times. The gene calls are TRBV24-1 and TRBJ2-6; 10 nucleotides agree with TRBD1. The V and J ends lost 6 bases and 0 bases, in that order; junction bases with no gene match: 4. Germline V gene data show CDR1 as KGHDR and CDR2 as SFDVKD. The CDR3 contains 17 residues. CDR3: CATSRTGGSSGANVLTF. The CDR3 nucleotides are TGTGCCACCAGTCGGACAGGGGGATCCTCTGGGGCCAACGTCCTGACTTTC.

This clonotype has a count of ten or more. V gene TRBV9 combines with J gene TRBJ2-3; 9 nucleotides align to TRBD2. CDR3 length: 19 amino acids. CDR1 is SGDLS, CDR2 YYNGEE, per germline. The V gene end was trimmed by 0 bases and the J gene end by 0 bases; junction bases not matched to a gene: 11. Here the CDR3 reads CASSVDPPAGGISTDTQYF. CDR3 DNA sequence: TGTGCCAGCAGCGTAGACCCCCCGGCGGGGGGGATAAGCACAGATACGCAGTATTTT.

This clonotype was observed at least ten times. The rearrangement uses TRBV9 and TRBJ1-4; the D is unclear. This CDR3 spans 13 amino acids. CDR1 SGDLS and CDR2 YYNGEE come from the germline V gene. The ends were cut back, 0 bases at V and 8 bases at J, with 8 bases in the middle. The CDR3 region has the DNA TGTGCCAGCAGCGTAGGGCGAAGCGAAAAACTGTTTTTT. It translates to CASSVGRSEKLFF.

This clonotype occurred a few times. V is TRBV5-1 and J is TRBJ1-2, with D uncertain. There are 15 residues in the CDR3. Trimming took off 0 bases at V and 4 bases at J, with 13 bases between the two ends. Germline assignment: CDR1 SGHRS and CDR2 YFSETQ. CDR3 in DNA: TGCGCCAGCAGCTTGGATTCGGAGGGTCCCTATGGCTACACCTTC. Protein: CASSLDSEGPYGYTF.

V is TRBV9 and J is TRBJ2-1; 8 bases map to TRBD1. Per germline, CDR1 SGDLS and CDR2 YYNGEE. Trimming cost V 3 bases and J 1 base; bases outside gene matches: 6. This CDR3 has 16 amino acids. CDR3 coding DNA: TGTGCCAGCAGCGAGAGGACAGGGAGGTCCTACAATGAGCAGTTCTTC. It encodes CASSERTGRSYNEQFF.

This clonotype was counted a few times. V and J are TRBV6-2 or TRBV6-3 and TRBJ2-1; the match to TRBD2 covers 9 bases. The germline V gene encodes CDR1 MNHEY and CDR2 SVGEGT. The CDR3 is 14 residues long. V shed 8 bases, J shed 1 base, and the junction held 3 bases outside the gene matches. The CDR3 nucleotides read TGTGCCAGCCCAAGCGGGGGGTCCTACAATGAGCAGTTCTTC. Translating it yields CASPSGGSYNEQFF.